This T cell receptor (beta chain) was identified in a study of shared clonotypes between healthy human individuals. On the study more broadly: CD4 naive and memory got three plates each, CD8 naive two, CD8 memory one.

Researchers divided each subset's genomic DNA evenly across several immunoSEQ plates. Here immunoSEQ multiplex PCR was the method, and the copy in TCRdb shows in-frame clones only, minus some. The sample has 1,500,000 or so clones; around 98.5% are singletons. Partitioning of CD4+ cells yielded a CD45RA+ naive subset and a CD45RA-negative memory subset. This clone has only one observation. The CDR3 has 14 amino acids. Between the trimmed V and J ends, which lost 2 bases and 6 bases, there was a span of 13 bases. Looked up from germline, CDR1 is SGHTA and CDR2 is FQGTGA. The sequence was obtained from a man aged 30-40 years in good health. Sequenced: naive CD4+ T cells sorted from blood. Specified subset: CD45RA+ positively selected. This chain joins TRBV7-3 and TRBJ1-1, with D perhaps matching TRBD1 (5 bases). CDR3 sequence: CASSLYGGGAEAFF. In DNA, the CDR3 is TGTGCCAGCAGCTTATATGGGGGAGGCGCTGAAGCTTTCTTT.